The present T cell receptor (beta chain) was sequenced within a study of neurological immune-mediated disorders. Synthesis of cDNA was carried out by template-switch 5'RACE. The reaction used 10-nucleotide random UMIs. TCRdb passed the 5' RACE reads through MiXCR, listing each CDR3 protein once. Found here are some 20,000 distinct CDR3 sequences, 25% to 30% of them singletons; the top ten hold about 33%. The V end was cut by 2 bases, the J end by 0 bases, with 7 bases between. The CDR3 sequence is 14 residues long. Unsorted libraries were generated from 2 million PBMCs held at -80 degrees C. Sequenced sample: PBMCs. V usage is TRBV12-3 or TRBV12-4 and J usage is TRBJ1-1; the D gene is possibly TRBD1 (6 bases). The sequence was obtained from a man aged 50-59 years with HTLV-1-associated myelopathy (HAM/TSP). The CDR3 DNA reads as TGTGCCAGCAGTTTATACAGGGTGAACACTGAAGCTTTCTTT. It specifies CASSLYRVNTEAFF.